These 4 T cell receptor beta chains originate from one sample sequenced in a study of identical twins. TCRdb passed the 5' RACE reads through MiXCR, listing each CDR3 protein once. The sample lists around 160,000 distinct CDR3 sequences, around 3.5% seen once, with around 8% in the top ten. The sample comprised memory T cells sorted from blood. The receptors come from a young man in good health.

This clonotype was detected many times. The CDR3 region has the DNA TGTGCCAGCAGCGTAAGATGGACTAGCGGGGCCTACAATGAGCAGTTCTTC. This gives the protein CASSVRWTSGAYNEQFF. The V call is TRBV9, the J call TRBJ2-1; 12 nucleotides match TRBD2. J was trimmed by 2 bases and V by 1 base; bases with no gene match: 4. The germline V gene encodes CDR1 SGDLS and CDR2 YYNGEE. This CDR3 has 17 amino acids.

This clonotype has at least ten counts. The gene calls are TRBV4-3 and TRBJ2-1; 15 bases match TRBD2. The CDR3 is made up of 16 amino acids. The germline V gene has CDR1 LGHNA and CDR2 YSLEER. The J segment lost 7 bases and the V segment lost 4 bases, leaving 5 bases of the junction unmatched. CDR3 nucleotides: TGCGCCAGCAGCCCAGGACTAGCGGGAGGGCTGAATGAGCAGTTCTTC. It encodes CASSPGLAGGLNEQFF.

This clonotype was found a few times. The chain uses TRBV23-1 and TRBJ2-7; D is uncertain. TRBV23-1 is labeled an ORF, and its function is uncertain. The CDR3 runs 14 residues. Trimming shortened V by 4 bases and J by 2 bases, and 12 bases separated the two germline ends. The CDR3 spells CASSPRTETYEQYV. CDR3 DNA sequence: TGCGCCAGCAGTCCCCGGACGGAAACCTACGAGCAGTACGTC.

This clonotype was seen at least ten times. V and J are TRBV5-1 and TRBJ1-1, with 10 bases aligning to TRBD1. CDR3 length equals 14 residues. Germline-derived CDR1 and CDR2 are SGHRS and YFSETQ. The V segment lost 4 bases and the J segment 5 bases; nucleotides outside the gene matches: 5. The DNA for the CDR3 is TGCGCCAGCAGCGTGGACAGGGGGGGGACTGAAGCTTTCTTT. It codes for CASSVDRGGTEAFF. Supplemented by reference TRBV5-1 and TRBJ1-1, the full variable domain reads KAGVTQTPRYLIKTRGQQVTLSCSPISGHRSVSWYQQTPGQGLQFLFEYFSETQRNKGNFPGRFSGRQFSNSRSEMNVSTLELGDSALYLCASSVDRGGTEAFFGQGTRLTVV.